The entry that follows covers one T cell receptor (beta chain) sequence. Its cognate antigen has yet to be identified. Per-nucleotide qualities are absent, and no much larger clonotype sits a single base away. This record belongs to a study of technical replicates of blood from several donors (dated by TCRdb to about 2017). The library was built by means of the immunoSEQ multiplex PCR assay. TCRdb limited this immuneACCESS table to in-frame rearrangements with V and J called. A share of clones is missing; checked studies link under half to unresolved V genes, and the rest is unexplained. This sample gives roughly 100,000 clones in total; approximately 96% of them show up just once. The top ten hold about 0.36% of the sample. V and J lose 3 bases and 9 bases, and a span of 9 bases separates them. The CDR3 holds 12 amino acids from the cysteine to the phenylalanine. Of all the DNA, just the CDR3 is kept, 36 bases in frame from base 1. Based on the germline V gene, the CDR1 and CDR2 sequences are SNHLY and FYNNEI.

The material sequenced was T cells isolated from PBMCs. This chain joins TRBV2 to TRBJ2-1; TRBD2 is possibly the D segment (6 matching bases). The source is a human donor in good health. The DNA reads TGTGCCAGCAGTGATGGGGGGTTTGAGCAGTTCTTC. This yields the protein CASSDGGFEQFF.